This T cell receptor beta chain derives from a study of shared clonotypes between healthy human individuals. Study details: Researchers assigned three CD4 naive, three CD4 memory, two CD8 naive and one CD8 memory plate to each donor.

V was shortened by 5 bases and J by 4 bases, with 9 bases between the two germline ends. CDR1 is MNHEY and CDR2 is SMNVEV in the germline V gene (reference sequence). The length of the CDR3 is 13 residues. TCRdb's table, derived via immunoSEQ multiplex PCR, lists solely in-frame clones and lacks some. The data contain hundreds of thousands of clones, almost 97% of them singletons. The source material was naive CD4+ T cells sorted from blood. The subset is: CD45RA+ positively selected. The sequence was collected from a woman aged 30 to 39 in good health. The chain employs TRBV27 and TRBJ2-4; no firm D call. The CDR3 region is CASSHLKKNIQYF. CDR3 nucleotides: TGTGCCAGCAGTCACCTAAAGAAAAACATTCAGTACTTC.